This section outlines one TCR beta chain sequence together with its context. Its antigen is unidentified. Reverse transcribing all isolated RNA meant expressed TCRB transcripts were sequenced. Here immunoSEQ multiplex PCR was the method, and the copy in TCRdb shows in-frame clones only, minus some. The sample shows around 600,000 clones, under 15% of them seen only once. The data were taken from a study of beta chain features in type 1 diabetes. Study background: Across all samples, 100 million to 130 million sorted cells were examined. General study results and limits: People with Type 1 diabetes carried modestly yet significantly shorter TCRB CDR3s in all four CD4+ subsets. Possibly, sequencing cDNA over-represented cells that had high TCR expression levels.

The germline V and J ends were trimmed by 4 bases and 2 bases, with 17 bases remaining between them. This CDR3 spans 16 amino acids. CDR1 is ENHRY, CDR2 SYGVKD, per germline. The chain employs TRBV10-3 and TRBJ1-2; possible D gene TRBD1, 6 bases. The TCR comes from a man younger than 45 with type 1 diabetes. What was sequenced was naive CD4+ T cells from blood. Written as DNA, the CDR3 is TGTGCCATCAGTGGGGATTTCGATCAGGGGAACTATGGCTACACCTTC. Its protein product is CAISGDFDQGNYGYTF.